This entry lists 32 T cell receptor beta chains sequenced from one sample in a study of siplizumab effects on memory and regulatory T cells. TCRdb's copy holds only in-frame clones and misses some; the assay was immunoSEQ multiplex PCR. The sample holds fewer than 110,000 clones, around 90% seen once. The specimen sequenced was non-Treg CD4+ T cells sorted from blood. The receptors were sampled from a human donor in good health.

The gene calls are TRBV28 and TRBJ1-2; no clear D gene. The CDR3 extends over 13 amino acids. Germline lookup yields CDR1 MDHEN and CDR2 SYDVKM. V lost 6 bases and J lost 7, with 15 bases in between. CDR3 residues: CASSMTSPGGYTF. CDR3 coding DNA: TGTGCCAGCAGCATGACAAGCCCCGGTGGCTACACCTTC.

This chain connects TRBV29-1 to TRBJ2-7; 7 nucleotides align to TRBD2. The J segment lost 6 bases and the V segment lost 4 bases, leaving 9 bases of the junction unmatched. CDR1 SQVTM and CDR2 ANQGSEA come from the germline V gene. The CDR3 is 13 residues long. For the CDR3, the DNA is TGCAGCGTTGGGCCTCAGCGGGAATCCGAGCAGTACTTC. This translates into CSVGPQRESEQYF.

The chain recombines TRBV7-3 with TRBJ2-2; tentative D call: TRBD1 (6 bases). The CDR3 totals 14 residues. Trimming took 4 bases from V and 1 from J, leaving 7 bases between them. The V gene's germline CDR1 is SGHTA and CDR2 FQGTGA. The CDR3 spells CASSSGQNTGELFF. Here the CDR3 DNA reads TGTGCCAGCAGCTCGGGACAGAACACCGGGGAGCTGTTTTTT. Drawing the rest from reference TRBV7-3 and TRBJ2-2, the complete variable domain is GAGVSQTPSNKVTEKGKYVELRCDPISGHTALYWYRQSLGQGPEFLIYFQGTGAADDSGLPNDRFFAVRPEGSVSTLKIQRTERGDSAVYLCASSSGQNTGELFFGEGSRLTVL.

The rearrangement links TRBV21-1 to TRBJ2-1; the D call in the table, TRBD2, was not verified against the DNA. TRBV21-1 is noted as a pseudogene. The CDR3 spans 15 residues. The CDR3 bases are TGTGCCAGCAGCAGGGGGGGGAGCTCCTACAATGAGCAGTTCTTC. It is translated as CASSRGGSSYNEQFF.

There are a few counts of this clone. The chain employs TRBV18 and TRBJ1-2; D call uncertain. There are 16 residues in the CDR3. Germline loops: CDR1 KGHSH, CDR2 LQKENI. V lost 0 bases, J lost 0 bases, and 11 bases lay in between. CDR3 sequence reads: CASSPPGTDTNYGYTF. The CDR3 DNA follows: TGTGCCAGCTCACCACCGGGAACAGATACTAACTATGGCTACACCTTC. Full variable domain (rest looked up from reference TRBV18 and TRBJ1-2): NAGVMQNPRHLVRRRGQEARLRCSPMKGHSHVYWYRQLPEEGLKFMVYLQKENIIDESGMPKERFSAEFPKEGPSILRIQQVVRGDSAAYFCASSPPGTDTNYGYTFGSGTRLTVV.

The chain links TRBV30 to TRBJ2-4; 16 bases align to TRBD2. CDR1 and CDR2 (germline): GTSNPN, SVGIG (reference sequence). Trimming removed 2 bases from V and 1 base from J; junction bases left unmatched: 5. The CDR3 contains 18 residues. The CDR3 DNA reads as TGTGCCTGGAGTCGGGGACTAGCGGGAGGGGTTGCCAAAAACATTCAGTACTTC. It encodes CAWSRGLAGGVAKNIQYF. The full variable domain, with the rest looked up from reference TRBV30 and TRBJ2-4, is SQTIHQWPATLVQPVGSPLSLECTVEGTSNPNLYWYRQAAGRGLQLLFYSVGIGQISSEVPQNLSASRPQDRQFILSSKKLLLSDSGFYLCAWSRGLAGGVAKNIQYFGAGTRLSVL.

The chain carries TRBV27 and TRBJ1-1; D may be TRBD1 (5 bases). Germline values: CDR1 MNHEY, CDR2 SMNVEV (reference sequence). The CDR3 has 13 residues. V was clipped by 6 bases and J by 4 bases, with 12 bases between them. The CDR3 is CASRSPDSTEAFF. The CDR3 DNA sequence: TGTGCCAGCAGATCCCCCGACAGCACTGAAGCTTTCTTT.

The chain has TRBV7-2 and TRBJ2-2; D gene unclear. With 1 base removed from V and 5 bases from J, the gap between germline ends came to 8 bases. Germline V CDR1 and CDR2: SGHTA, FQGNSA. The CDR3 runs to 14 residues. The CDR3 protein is CASSLGTGTGELFF. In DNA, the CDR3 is TGTGCCAGCAGCTTAGGGACCGGGACCGGGGAGCTGTTTTTT. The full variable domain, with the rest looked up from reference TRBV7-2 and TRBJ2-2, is GAGVSQSPSNKVTEKGKDVELRCDPISGHTALYWYRQSLGQGLEFLIYFQGNSAPDKSGLPSDRFSAERTGGSVSTLTIQRTQQEDSAVYLCASSLGTGTGELFFGEGSRLTVL.

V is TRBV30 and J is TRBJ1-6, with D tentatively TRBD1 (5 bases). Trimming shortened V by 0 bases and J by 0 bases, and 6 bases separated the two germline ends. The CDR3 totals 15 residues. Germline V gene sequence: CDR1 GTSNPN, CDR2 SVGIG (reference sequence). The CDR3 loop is CAWSVGVSYNSPLHF. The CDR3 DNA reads TGTGCCTGGAGTGTAGGGGTCTCCTATAATTCACCCCTCCACTTT.

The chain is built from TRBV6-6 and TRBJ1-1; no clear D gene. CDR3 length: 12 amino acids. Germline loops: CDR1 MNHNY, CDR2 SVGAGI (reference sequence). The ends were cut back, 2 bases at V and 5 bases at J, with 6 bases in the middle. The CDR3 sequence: CASSYGPTEAFF. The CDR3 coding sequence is TGTGCCAGCAGTTACGGGCCTACTGAAGCTTTCTTT.

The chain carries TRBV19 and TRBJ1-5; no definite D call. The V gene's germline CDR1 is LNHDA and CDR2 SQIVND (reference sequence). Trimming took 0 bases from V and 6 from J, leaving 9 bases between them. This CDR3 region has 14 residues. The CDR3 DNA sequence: TGTGCCAGTAGTATAGACGGGGTTCCTCAGCCCCAGCATTTT. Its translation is CASSIDGVPQPQHF.

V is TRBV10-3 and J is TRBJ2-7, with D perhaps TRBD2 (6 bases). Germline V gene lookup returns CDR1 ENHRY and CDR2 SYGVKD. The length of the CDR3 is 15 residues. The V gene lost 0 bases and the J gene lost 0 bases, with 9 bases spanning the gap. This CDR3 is CAISESGGVSYEQYF. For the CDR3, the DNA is TGTGCCATCAGTGAGTCTGGCGGGGTCTCCTACGAGCAGTACTTC.

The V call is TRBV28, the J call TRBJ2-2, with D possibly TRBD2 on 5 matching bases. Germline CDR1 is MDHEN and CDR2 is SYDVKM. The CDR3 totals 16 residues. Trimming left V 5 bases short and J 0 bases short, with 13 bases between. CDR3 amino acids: CASSPWRASNTGELFF. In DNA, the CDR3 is TGTGCCAGCAGTCCCTGGCGGGCCTCGAACACCGGGGAGCTGTTTTTT.

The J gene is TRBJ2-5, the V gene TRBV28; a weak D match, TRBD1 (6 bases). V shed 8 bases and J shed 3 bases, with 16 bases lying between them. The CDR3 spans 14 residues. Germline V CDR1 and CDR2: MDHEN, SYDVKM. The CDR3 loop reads CASQTGFSKETQYF. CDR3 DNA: TGTGCCAGCCAAACAGGGTTTTCGAAAGAGACCCAGTACTTC.

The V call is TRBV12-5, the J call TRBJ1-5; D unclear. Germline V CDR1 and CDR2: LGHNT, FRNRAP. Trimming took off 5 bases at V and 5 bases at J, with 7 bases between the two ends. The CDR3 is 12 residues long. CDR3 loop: CASGPSDQPQHF. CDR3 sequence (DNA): TGTGCTAGTGGTCCGTCGGATCAGCCCCAGCATTTT.

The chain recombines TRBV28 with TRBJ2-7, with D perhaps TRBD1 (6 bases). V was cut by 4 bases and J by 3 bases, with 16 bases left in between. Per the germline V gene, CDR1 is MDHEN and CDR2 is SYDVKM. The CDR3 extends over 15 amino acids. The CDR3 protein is CASSSRQDGNYEQYF. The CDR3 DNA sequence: TGTGCCAGCAGTTCGCGACAGGACGGGAACTACGAGCAGTACTTC.

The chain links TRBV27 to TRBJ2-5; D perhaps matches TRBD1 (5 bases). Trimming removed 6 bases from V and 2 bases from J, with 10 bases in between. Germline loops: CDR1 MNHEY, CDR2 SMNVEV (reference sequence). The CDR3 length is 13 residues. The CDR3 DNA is TGTGCCAGCAGGGGGCGGCGACAAGAGACCCAGTACTTC. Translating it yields CASRGRRQETQYF.

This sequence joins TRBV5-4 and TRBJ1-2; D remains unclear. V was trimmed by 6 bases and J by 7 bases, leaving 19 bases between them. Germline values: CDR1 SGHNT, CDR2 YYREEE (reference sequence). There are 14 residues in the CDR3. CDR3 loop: CASNSAGLPSGYTF. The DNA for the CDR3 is TGTGCCAGCAACTCAGCAGGCCTACCCTCTGGCTACACCTTC.

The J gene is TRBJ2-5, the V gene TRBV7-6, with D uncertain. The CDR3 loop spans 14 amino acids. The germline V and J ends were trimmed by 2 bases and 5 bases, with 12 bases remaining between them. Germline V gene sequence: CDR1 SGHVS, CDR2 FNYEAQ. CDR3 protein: CASSLRQVAETQYF. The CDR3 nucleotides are TGTGCCAGCAGCTTACGTCAGGTGGCGGAGACCCAGTACTTC.

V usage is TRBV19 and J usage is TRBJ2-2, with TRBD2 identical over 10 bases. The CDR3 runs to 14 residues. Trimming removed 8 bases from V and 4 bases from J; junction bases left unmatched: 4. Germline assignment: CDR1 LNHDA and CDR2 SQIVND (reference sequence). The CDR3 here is CASQREGRTGELFF. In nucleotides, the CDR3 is TGTGCCAGTCAGCGGGAGGGCCGCACCGGGGAGCTGTTTTTT.

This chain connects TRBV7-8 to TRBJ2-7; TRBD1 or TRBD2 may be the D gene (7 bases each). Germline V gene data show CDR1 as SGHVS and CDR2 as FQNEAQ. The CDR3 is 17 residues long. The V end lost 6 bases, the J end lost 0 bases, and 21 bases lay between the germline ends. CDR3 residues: CASRAPGQRGHSYEQYF. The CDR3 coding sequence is TGTGCCAGCAGGGCGCCGGGACAGCGGGGACACTCCTACGAGCAGTACTTC. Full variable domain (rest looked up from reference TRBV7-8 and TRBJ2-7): GAGVSQSPRYKVAKRGQDVALRCDPISGHVSLFWYQQALGQGPEFLTYFQNEAQLDKSGLPSDRFFAERPEGSVSTLKIQRTQQEDSAVYLCASRAPGQRGHSYEQYFGPGTRLTVT.

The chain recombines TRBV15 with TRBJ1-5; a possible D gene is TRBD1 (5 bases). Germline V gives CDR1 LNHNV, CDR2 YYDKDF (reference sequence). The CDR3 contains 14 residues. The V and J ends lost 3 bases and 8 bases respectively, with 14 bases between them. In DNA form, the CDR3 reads TGTGCCACCAGCAGGGGACGGCCTGGGGAGCCCCAGCATTTT. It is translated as CATSRGRPGEPQHF.

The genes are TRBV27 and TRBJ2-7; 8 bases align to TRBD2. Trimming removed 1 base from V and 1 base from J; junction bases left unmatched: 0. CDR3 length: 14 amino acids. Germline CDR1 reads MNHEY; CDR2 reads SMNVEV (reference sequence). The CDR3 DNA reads TGTGCCAGCAGTTTATTAGCGGGGTCCTACGAGCAGTACTTC. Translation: CASSLLAGSYEQYF.

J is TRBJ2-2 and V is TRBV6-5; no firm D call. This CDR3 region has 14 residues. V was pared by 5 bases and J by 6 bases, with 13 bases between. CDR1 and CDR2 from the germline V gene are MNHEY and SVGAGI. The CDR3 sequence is CASSGRTVPGELFF. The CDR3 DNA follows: TGTGCCAGCAGTGGCAGGACGGTCCCCGGGGAGCTGTTTTTT.

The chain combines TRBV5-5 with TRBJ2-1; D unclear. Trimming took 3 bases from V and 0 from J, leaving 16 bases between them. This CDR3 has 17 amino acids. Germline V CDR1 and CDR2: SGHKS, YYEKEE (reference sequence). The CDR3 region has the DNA TGTGCCAGCAGCTCGACGGCCCAGTGGAGCTCCTACAATGAGCAGTTCTTC. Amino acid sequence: CASSSTAQWSSYNEQFF.

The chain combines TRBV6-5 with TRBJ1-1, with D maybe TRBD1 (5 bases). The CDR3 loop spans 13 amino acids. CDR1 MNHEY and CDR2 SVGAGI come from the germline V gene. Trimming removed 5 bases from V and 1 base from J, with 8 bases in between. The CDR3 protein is CASSEGQNTEAFF. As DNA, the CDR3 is TGTGCCAGCAGTGAAGGACAGAACACTGAAGCTTTCTTT.

The CDR3 sequence is CASRKHGTGYNEQFF. In DNA form, the CDR3 reads TGTGCCAGCAGGAAACACGGGACAGGCTACAATGAGCAGTTCTTC. The chain links TRBV25-1 to TRBJ2-1; TRBD1 matches at 8 bases. CDR1 MGHDK and CDR2 SYGVNS come from the germline V gene. V lost 6 bases, J lost 3 bases, and 7 bases stayed unmatched. The CDR3 runs 15 residues.

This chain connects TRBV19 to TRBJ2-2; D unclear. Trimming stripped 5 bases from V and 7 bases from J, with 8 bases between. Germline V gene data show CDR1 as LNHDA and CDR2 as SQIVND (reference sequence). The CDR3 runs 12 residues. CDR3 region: CASSPRGGELFF. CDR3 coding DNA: TGTGCCAGTAGTCCCAGAGGCGGGGAGCTGTTTTTT.

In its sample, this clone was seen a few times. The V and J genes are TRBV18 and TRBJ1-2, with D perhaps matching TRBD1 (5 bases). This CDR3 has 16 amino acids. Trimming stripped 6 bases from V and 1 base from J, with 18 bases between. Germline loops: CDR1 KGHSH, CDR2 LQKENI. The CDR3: CASSEGAGLDNYGYTF. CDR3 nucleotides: TGTGCCAGCTCGGAAGGGGCAGGCCTAGATAACTATGGCTACACCTTC.

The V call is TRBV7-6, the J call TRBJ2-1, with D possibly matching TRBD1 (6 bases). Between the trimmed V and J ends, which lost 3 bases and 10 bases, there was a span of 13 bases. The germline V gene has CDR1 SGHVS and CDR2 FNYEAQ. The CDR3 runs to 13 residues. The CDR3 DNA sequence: TGTGCCAGCAGCTTCCAGGGGACCAACGAGCAGTTCTTC. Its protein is CASSFQGTNEQFF.

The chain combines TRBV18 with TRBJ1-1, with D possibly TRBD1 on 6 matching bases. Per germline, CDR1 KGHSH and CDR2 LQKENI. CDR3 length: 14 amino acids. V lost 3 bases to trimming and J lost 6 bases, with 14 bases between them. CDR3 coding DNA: TGTGCCAGCTCACCCAGACAGGCGGGCCCTGAAGCTTTCTTT. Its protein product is CASSPRQAGPEAFF.

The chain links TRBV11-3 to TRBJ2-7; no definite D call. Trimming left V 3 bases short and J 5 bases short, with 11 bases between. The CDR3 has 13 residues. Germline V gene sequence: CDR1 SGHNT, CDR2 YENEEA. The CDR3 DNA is TGTGCCAGCAGCTTGGGAAGTAGGAACGAGCAGTACTTC. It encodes CASSLGSRNEQYF.